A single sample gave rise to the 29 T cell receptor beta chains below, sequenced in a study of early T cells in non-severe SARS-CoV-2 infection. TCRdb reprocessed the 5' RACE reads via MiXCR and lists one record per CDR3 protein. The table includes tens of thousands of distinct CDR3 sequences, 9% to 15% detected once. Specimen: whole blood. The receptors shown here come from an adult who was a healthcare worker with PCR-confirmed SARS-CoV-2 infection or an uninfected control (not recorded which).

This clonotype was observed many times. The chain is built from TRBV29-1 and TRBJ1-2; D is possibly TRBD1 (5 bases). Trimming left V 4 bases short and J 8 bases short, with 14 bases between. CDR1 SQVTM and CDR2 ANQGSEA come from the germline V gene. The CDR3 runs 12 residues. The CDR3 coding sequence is TGCAGCGTTGGGCAGGGCGTCGGCGGCTACACCTTC. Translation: CSVGQGVGGYTF.

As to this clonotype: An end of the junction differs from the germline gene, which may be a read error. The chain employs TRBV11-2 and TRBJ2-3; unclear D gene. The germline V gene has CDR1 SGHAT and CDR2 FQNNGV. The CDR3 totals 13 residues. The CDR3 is CASSGYLSDSQYF. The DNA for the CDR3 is TGTGCCAGCAGCGGGTATCTGTCAGATTCGCAGTATTTT.

The CDR3 is CATVFSGANVLTF. In DNA, the CDR3 is TGTGCCACTGTGTTTTCTGGGGCCAACGTCCTGACTTTC. This chain joins TRBV2 and TRBJ2-6; D uncertain. The V gene's germline CDR1 is SNHLY and CDR2 FYNNEI. This CDR3 spans 13 amino acids. Trimming stripped 10 bases from V and 1 base from J, with 8 bases between. Combining the CDR3 with reference TRBV2 and TRBJ2-6 gives the whole variable domain EPEVTQTPSHQVTQMGQEVILRCVPISNHLYFYWYRQILGQKVEFLVSFYNNEISEKSEIFDDQFSVERPDGSNFTLKIRSTKLEDSAMYFCATVFSGANVLTFGAGSRLTVL.

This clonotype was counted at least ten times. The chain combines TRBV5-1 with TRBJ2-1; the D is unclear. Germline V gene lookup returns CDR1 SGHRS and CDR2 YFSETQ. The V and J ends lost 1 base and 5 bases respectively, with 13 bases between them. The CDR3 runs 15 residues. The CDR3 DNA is TGCGCCAGCAGCTTGTACAACCCAACGGACAATGAGCAGTTCTTC. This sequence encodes CASSLYNPTDNEQFF.

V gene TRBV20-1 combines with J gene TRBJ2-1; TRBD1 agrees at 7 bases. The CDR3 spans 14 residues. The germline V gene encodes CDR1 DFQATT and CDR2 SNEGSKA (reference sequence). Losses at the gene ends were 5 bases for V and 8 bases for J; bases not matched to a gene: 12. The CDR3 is CSASGTEITYEQFF. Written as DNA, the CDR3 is TGCAGTGCTTCCGGGACAGAGATTACATATGAGCAGTTCTTC.

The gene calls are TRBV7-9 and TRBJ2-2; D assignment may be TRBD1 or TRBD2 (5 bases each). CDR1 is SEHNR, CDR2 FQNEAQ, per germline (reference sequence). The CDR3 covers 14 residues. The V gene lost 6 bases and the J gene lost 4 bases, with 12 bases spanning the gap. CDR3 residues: CASSLSGSTGELFF. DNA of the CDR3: TGTGCCAGCAGTTTATCAGGGAGCACCGGGGAGCTGTTTTTT.

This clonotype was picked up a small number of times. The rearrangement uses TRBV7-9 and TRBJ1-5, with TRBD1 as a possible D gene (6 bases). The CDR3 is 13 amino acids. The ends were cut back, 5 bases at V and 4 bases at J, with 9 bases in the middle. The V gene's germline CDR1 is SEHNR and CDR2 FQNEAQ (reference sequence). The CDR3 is CASSRTENQPQHF. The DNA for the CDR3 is TGTGCCAGCAGCCGGACAGAGAATCAGCCCCAGCATTTT.

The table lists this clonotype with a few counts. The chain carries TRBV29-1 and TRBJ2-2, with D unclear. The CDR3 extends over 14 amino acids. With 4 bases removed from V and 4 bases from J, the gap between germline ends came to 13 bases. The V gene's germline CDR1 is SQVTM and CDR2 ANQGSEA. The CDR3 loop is CSVGAADGTGELFF. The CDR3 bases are TGCAGCGTTGGAGCCGCCGATGGCACCGGGGAGCTGTTTTTT.

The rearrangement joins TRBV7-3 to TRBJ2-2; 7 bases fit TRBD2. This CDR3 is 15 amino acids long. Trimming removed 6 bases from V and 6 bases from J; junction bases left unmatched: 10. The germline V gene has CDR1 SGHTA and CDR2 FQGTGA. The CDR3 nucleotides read TGTGCCAGCAGACCATCCGGCGGGAGCGCCGGGGAGCTGTTTTTT. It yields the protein CASRPSGGSAGELFF.

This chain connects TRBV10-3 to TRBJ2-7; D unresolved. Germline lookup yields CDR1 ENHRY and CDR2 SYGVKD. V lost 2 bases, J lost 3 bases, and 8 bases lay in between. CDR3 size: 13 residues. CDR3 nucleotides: TGTGCCATCAGTGAGGAACTGGTCTACGAGCAGTACTTC. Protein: CAISEELVYEQYF.

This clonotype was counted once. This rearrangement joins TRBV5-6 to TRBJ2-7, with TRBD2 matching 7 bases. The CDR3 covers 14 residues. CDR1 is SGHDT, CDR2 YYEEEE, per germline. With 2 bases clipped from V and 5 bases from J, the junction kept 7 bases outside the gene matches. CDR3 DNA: TGTGCCAGCAGCTTCTGGACTAGGCGCCACGAGCAGTACTTC. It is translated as CASSFWTRRHEQYF.

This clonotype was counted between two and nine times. The CDR3 nucleotides read TGCAGTGCTAGCGGTCCCTTAGGCGAGCAGTACTTC. Translating gives CSASGPLGEQYF. This chain joins TRBV20-1 and TRBJ2-7, with unresolved D. This CDR3 has 12 amino acids. The V gene lost 3 bases and the J gene lost 6 bases, with 12 bases spanning the gap. CDR1 is DFQATT, CDR2 SNEGSKA, per germline (reference sequence).

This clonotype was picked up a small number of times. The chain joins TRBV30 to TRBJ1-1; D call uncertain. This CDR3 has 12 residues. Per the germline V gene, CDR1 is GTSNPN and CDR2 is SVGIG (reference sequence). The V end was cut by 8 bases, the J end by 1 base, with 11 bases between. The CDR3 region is CARTEANTEAFF. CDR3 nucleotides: TGTGCCAGAACGGAGGCGAACACTGAAGCTTTCTTT.

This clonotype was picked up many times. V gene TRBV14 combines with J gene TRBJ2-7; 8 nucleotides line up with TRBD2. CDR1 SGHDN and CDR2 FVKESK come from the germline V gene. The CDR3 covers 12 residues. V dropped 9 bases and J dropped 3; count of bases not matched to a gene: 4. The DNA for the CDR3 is TGTGCCAGTGGCGGGGGGTACTACGAGCAGTACTTC. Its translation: CASGGGYYEQYF.

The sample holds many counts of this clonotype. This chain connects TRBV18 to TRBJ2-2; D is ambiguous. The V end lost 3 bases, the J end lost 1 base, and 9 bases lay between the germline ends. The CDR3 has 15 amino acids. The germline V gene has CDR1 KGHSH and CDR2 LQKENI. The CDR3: CASSPDGRNTGELFF. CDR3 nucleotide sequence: TGTGCCAGCTCACCCGATGGCAGGAACACCGGGGAGCTGTTTTTT.

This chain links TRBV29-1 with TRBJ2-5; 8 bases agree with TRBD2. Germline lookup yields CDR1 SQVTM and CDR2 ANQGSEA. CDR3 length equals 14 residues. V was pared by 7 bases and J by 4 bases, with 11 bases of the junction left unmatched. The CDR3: CSARGDGLRETQYF. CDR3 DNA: TGCAGCGCGCGGGGGGACGGGCTTAGAGAGACCCAGTACTTC.

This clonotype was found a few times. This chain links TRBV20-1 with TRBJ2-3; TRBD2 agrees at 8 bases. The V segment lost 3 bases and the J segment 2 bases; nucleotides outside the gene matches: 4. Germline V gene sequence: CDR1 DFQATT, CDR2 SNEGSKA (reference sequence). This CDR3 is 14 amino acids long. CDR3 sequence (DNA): TGCAGTGCTAGTACTAGCGGACCCACAGATACGCAGTATTTT. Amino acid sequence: CSASTSGPTDTQYF.

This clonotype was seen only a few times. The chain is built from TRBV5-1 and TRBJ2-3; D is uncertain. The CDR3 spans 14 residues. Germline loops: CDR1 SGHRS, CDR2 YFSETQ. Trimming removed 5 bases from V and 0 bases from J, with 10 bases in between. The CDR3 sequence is CASRLGISTDTQYF. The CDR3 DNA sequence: TGCGCCAGCAGGCTTGGAATTAGCACAGATACGCAGTATTTT.

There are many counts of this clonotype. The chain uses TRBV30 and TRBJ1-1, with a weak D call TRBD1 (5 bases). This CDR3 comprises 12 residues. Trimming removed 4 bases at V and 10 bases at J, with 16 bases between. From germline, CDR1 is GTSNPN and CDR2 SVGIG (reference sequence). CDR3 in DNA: TGTGCCTGGACTGATGGCCCCGGGGGAGCTTTCTTT. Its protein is CAWTDGPGGAFF.

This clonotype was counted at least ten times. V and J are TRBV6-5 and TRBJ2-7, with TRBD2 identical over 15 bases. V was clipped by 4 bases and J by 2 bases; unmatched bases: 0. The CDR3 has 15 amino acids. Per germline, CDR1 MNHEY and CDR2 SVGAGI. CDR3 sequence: CASSWTSGGAYEQYF. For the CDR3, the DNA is TGTGCCAGCAGTTGGACTAGCGGGGGGGCCTACGAGCAGTACTTC.

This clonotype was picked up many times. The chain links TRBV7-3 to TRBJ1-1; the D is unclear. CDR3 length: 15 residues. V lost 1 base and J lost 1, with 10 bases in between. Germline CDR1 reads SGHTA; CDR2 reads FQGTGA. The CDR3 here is CASSLNRNKNTEAFF. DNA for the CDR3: TGTGCCAGCAGCTTAAATAGGAACAAGAACACTGAAGCTTTCTTT.

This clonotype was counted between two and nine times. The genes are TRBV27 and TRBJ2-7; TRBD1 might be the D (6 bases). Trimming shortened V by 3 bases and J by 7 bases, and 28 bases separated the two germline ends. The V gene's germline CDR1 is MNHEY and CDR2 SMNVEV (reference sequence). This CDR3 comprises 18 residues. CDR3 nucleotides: TGTGCCAGCAGTTTTCTATCCCAAGCTGGGGGCTACATCCAAGAGCAGTACTTC. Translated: CASSFLSQAGGYIQEQYF.

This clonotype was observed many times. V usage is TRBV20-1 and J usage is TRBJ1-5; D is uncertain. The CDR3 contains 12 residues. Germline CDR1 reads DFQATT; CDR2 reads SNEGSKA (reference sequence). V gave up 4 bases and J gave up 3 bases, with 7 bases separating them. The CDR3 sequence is CSATGVNQPQHF. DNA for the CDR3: TGCAGTGCTACTGGGGTCAATCAGCCCCAGCATTTT.

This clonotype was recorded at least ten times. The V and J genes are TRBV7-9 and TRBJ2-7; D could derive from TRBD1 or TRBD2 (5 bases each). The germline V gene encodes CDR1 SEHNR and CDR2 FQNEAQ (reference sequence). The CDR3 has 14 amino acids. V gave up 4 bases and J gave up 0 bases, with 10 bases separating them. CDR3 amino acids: CASSWDGSSYEQYF. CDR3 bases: TGTGCCAGCAGCTGGGACGGAAGCTCCTACGAGCAGTACTTC.

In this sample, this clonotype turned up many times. The CDR3 region has the DNA TGCAGCGGCCACTTCAACTATGGCTACACCTTC. This sequence encodes CSGHFNYGYTF. This rearrangement joins TRBV29-1 to TRBJ1-2, with unresolved D. Looked up from germline, CDR1 is SQVTM and CDR2 is ANQGSEA. V was trimmed by 7 bases and J by 2 bases, leaving 8 bases between them. The CDR3 spans 11 residues. Full variable domain (missing parts from reference TRBV29-1 and TRBJ1-2): SAVISQKPSRDICQRGTSLTIQCQVDSQVTMMFWYRQQPGQSLTLIATANQGSEATYESGFVIDKFPISRPNLTFSTLTVSNMSPEDSSIYLCSGHFNYGYTFGSGTRLTVV.

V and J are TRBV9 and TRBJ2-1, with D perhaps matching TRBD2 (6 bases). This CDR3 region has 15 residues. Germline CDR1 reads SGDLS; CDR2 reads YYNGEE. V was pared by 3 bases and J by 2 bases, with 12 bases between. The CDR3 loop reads CASSAGVGPYNEQFF. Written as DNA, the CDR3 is TGTGCCAGCAGCGCGGGGGTTGGCCCCTACAATGAGCAGTTCTTC.

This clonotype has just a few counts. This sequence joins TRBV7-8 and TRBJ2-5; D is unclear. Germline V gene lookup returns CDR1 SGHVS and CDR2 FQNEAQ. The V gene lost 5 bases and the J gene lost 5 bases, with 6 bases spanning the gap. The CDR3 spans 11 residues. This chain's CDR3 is CASSPSETQYF. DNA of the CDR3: TGTGCCAGCAGCCCGAGTGAGACCCAGTACTTC.

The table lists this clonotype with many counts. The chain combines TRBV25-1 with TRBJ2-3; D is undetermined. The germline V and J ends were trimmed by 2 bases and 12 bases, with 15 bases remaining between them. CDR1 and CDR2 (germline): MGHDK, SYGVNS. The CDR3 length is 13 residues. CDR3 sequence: CASSEASTVSQYF. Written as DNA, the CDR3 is TGTGCCAGCAGTGAAGCGTCCACAGTTAGTCAGTATTTT. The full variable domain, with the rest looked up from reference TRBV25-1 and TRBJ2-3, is EADIYQTPRYLVIGTGKKITLECSQTMGHDKMYWYQQDPGMELHLIHYSYGVNSTEKGDLSSESTVSRIRTEHFPLTLESARPSHTSQYLCASSEASTVSQYFGPGTRLTVL.

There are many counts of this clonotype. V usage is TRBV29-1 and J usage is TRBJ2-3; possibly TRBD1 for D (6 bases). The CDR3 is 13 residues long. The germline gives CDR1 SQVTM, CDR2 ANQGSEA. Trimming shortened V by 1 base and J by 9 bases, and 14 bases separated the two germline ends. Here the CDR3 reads CSVEVSRGDTQYF. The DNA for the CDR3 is TGCAGCGTTGAAGTTAGCAGGGGTGACACGCAGTATTTT.